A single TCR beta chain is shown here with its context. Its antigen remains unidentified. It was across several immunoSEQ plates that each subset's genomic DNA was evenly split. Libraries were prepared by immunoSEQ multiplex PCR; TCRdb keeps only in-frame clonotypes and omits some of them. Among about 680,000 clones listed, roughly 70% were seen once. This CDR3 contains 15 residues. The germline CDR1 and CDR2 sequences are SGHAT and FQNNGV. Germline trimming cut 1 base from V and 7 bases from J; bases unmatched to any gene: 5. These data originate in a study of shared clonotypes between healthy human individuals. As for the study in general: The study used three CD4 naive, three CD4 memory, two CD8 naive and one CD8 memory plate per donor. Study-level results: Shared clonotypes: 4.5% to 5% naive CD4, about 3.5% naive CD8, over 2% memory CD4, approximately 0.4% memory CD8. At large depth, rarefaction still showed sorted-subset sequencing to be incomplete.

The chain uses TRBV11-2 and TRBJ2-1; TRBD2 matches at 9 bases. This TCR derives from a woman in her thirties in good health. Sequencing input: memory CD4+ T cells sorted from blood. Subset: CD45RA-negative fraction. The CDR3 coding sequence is TGTGCCAGCAGCTTAGTGGGCGGGAGGGTGAATGAGCAGTTCTTC. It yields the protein CASSLVGGRVNEQFF.